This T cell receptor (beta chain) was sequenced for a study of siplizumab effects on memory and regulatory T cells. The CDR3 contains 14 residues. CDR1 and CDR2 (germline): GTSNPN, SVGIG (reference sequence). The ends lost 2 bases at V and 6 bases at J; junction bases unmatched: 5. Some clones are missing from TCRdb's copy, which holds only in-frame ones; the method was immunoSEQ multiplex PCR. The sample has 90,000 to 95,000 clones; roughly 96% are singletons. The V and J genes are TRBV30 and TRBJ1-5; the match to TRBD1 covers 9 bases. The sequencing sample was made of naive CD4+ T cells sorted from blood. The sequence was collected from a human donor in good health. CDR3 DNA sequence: TGTGCCTGGAGTCGGACAGGGGCCTTTCAGCCCCAGCATTTT. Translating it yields CAWSRTGAFQPQHF.